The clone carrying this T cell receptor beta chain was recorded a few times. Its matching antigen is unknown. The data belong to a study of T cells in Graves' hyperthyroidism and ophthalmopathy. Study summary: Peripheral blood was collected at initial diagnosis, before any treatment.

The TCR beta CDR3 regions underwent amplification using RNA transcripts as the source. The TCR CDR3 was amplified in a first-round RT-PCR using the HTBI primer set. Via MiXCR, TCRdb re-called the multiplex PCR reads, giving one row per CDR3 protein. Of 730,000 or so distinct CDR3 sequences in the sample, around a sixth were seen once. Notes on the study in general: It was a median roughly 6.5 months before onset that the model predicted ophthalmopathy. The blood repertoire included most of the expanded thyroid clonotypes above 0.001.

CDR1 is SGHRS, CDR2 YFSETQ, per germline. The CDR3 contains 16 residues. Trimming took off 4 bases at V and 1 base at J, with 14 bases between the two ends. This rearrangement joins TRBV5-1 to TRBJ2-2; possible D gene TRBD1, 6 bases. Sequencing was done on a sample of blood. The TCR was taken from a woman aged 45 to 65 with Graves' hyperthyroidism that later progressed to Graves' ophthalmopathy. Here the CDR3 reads CASSPIQGGNTGELFF. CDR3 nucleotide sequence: TGCGCCAGCAGCCCGATACAGGGTGGGAACACCGGGGAGCTGTTTTTT.